Described below is a single TCR beta chain sequence and its context. Antigen unknown. This specimen comes from a study of CXCR3-negative and CXCR3-positive naive CD8 T cells. Carrying UMI labels, the TRB cDNA libraries were prepared through 5' RACE. For each CDR3 protein, TCRdb gives one entry from its re-call of the 5' RACE reads, without DNA. The sample table sets out some 56,000 distinct CDR3 sequences. General study points: Comparably high diversity marked both naive subsets, whereas memory CD8+ cells had much lower diversity.

Material for sequencing was memory CD8+ T cells from blood. This TCR was recovered from a human donor in good health. Some clones in this sample may be carry-over from other donors' samples.

CDR3 sequence: CASSRGRGRKAYEQYF. V is TRBV3-2 and J is TRBJ2-7; TCRdb reports TRBD1, a call that lacks DNA to check it against. TRBV3-2 is a known pseudogene. The CDR3 loop spans 16 amino acids.